The rows below give T cell receptor beta chains drawn from one sample of a study of blood T cell repertoires in COVID-19. The assay was immunoSEQ multiplex PCR, and TCRdb's table has in-frame clones only and misses some. Here the sample spans approximately 110,000 clones, over 75% being singletons. Material: peripheral blood. The receptors derive from a woman in her forties or fifties with acute or convalescent COVID-19. Each CDR3 is given with its conserved first and last residue. The order of the fields is D gene, clone size, J gene, V gene, CDR3 protein, CDR3 DNA. A D gene is named only where the DNA matches it firmly. Only part of the rows carry a size: once, few, many, or a class if the clone is expanded.

TRBD2,once,TRBJ2-1,TRBV19,CAAGVEQFF,TGTGCCGCGGGGGTTGAGCAGTTCTTC
-,once,TRBJ1-4,TRBV5-1,CASSLQDRSNEKLFF,TGCGCCAGCAGCTTGCAAGACAGGTCTAATGAAAAACTGTTTTTT
-,-,TRBJ1-1,TRBV6-5,CASSKQNTEAFF,TGTGCCAGCAGTAAACAGAACACTGAAGCTTTCTTT
TRBD1,-,TRBJ1-2,TRBV18,CASSPKEGASGGYTF,TGTGCCAGCTCACCAAAGGAGGGGGCGAGTGGCGGCTACACCTTC
TRBD2,-,TRBJ2-1,TRBV15,CATSRDGSGGGLVSYNEQFF,TGTGCCACCAGCAGAGATGGGTCTGGCGGGGGTTTGGTGTCCTACAATGAGCAGTTCTTC
TRBD2,-,TRBJ2-7,TRBV5-1,CASSYDFPRGGRTYEQYF,TGCGCCAGCAGCTACGACTTCCCCCGGGGGGGGAGAACCTACGAGCAGTACTTC
-,-,TRBJ2-4,TRBV2,CASSEELAKNIQYF,TGTGCCAGCAGTGAAGAACTAGCCAAAAACATTCAGTACTTC
-,-,TRBJ2-1,TRBV12-5,CASGLVSGGDASYNEQFF,TGTGCTAGTGGTTTGGTAAGTGGCGGAGATGCTAGCTACAATGAGCAGTTCTTC
-,-,TRBJ2-1,TRBV18,CASSPLQGNGEQFF,TGTGCCAGCTCACCGCTGCAGGGGAATGGTGAGCAGTTCTTC
-,-,TRBJ1-5,TRBV29-1,CSVREQNPNQPQHF,TGCAGCGTTCGGGAACAGAACCCCAATCAGCCCCAGCATTTT
TRBD1,few,TRBJ1-2,TRBV9,CASSARNRGRGGYTF,TGTGCCAGCAGCGCAAGAAACAGGGGGCGCGGTGGCTACACCTTC
-,-,TRBJ1-1,TRBV6-1,CASSEGIDRSRAFF,TGTGCCAGCAGTGAAGGGATTGACAGGTCGAGAGCTTTCTTT
TRBD1,-,TRBJ2-3,TRBV12-5,CASVQTGTAFTTDTQYF,TGTGCTAGTGTCCAGACCGGGACAGCTTTTACTACAGATACGCAGTATTTT
-,-,TRBJ2-5,TRBV28,CASRLLGGGETQYF,TGTGCCAGCAGACTACTGGGGGGAGGAGAGACCCAGTACTTC
TRBD1,-,TRBJ1-1,TRBV10-3,CAISEGGTANTEAFF,TGTGCCATCAGTGAGGGAGGGACAGCGAACACTGAAGCTTTCTTT
-,-,TRBJ1-2,TRBV30,CAWSPQRNYGYTF,TGTGCCTGGAGCCCACAGAGAAACTATGGCTACACCTTC
TRBD1,-,TRBJ1-1,TRBV3-1/TRBV3-2,CASSQGYRGRAFF,TGTGCCAGCAGCCAAGGATACAGGGGGCGAGCTTTCTTT